This record concerns one T cell receptor (beta chain) sequence. In the source study's methods: Counts of nucleated cells, estimated from reference gene primer amplification, were obtained. The data were produced by immunoSEQ multiplex PCR, yet TCRdb's version contains in-frame clones alone and is incomplete. For V, J and clone size, that table is used; D and trimming come from the DNA. In the table there are 300,000 to 400,000 clones, around nine tenths of which are singletons. The record originates from a study of blood T cell repertoires in COVID-19. For the study at large: The United States, Italy and Spain were the sources of the acute and convalescent COVID-19 samples. Sources were T cells, B-cell-depleted T cells, or PBMCs; the material itself was cDNA or gDNA.

This CDR3 spans 15 amino acids. The V gene's germline CDR1 is SGHRS and CDR2 YFSETQ. V shed 3 bases, J shed 4 bases, and the junction held 8 bases outside the gene matches. The gene calls are TRBV5-1 and TRBJ1-1; TRBD1 matches at 8 bases. The sample consisted of peripheral blood. The receptor was isolated from a woman in her 70s with COVID-19, enrolled during active disease. CDR3 sequence reads: CASSSGQGLSTEAFF. The DNA of the CDR3 is TGCGCCAGCAGCTCAGGACAGGGTCTCAGCACTGAAGCTTTCTTT.